The 8 T cell receptor beta chains given below trace back to one sample, sequenced in a study of T cells in Graves' hyperthyroidism and ophthalmopathy. Researchers amplified the TCR beta CDR3 regions from RNA transcripts. HTBI primers were used for first-round RT-PCR of the TCR CDR3. TCRdb called the multiplex PCR reads again in MiXCR, with one record for every CDR3 protein. The sample has about 710,000 distinct CDR3 sequences, approximately 16% seen once. The sequencing input was blood. The source is a man aged 18 to 30 with Graves' hyperthyroidism.

This CDR3 is CASRSAGRSTDTQYF. In DNA form, the CDR3 reads TGTGCCAGTAGGTCCGCGGGGCGCAGCACAGATACGCAGTATTTT. This sequence joins TRBV19 and TRBJ2-3, with D maybe TRBD2 (6 bases). Germline V gives CDR1 LNHDA, CDR2 SQIVND (reference sequence). V lost 6 bases and J 0 bases, leaving 13 bases between the germline ends. The CDR3 has 15 amino acids. Full variable domain (rest looked up from reference TRBV19 and TRBJ2-3): DGGITQSPKYLFRKEGQNVTLSCEQNLNHDAMYWYRQDPGQGLRLIYYSQIVNDFQKGDIAEGYSVSREKKESFPLTVTSAQKNPTAFYLCASRSAGRSTDTQYFGPGTRLTVL.

This clonotype was seen once. V gene TRBV20-1 combines with J gene TRBJ1-4, with 9 positions matching TRBD1. Germline values: CDR1 DFQATT, CDR2 SNEGSKA (reference sequence). Trimming at V came to 5 bases and at J to 4 bases, leaving 5 bases not matched to a gene. The CDR3 is 14 residues long. CDR3: CSAGQGSRNEKLFF. In nucleotides, the CDR3 is TGCAGTGCTGGACAGGGGTCTCGTAATGAAAAACTGTTTTTT.

The chain employs TRBV5-1 and TRBJ2-7; a possible D gene is TRBD2 (6 bases). The germline V gene encodes CDR1 SGHRS and CDR2 YFSETQ. V was pared by 7 bases and J by 6 bases, with 23 bases between. CDR3 length: 15 residues. The DNA for the CDR3 is TGCGCCAGCGCCCGGGCCTCGGGAGCGGTTCCCGAGCAGTACTTC. This gives the protein CASARASGAVPEQYF.

This clonotype was seen more than once but under ten times. The chain recombines TRBV29-1 with TRBJ2-7, with 8 bases identical to TRBD1. There are 11 residues in the CDR3. J gave up 5 bases and V 3 bases, and 0 bases lay outside the gene matches. CDR1 SQVTM and CDR2 ANQGSEA come from the germline V gene. The chain's CDR3 is CSVEDRDEQYF. In DNA form, the CDR3 reads TGCAGCGTTGAGGACAGGGACGAGCAGTACTTC.

Ten or more counts support this clonotype. The chain is built from TRBV10-3 and TRBJ2-1; a possible D gene is TRBD2 (5 bases). The length of the CDR3 is 18 residues. V was pared by 0 bases and J by 0 bases, with 15 bases between. Germline-derived CDR1 and CDR2 are ENHRY and SYGVKD. CDR3 coding DNA: TGTGCCATCAGTGAGTCTCCCGGACTGATTAGCTCCTACAATGAGCAGTTCTTC. Its translation is CAISESPGLISSYNEQFF.

This clonotype was seen ten or more times. This chain links TRBV18 with TRBJ2-5; TRBD2 matches at 12 bases. Germline CDR1 and CDR2: KGHSH and LQKENI. The CDR3 contains 15 residues. Losses at the gene ends were 0 bases for V and 4 bases for J; bases not matched to a gene: 0. This chain's CDR3 is CASSPPGLAGETQYF. In nucleotides, the CDR3 is TGTGCCAGCTCACCACCGGGACTAGCGGGAGAGACCCAGTACTTC.

This clonotype was recorded at least ten times. The rearrangement joins TRBV28 to TRBJ2-7, with D perhaps being TRBD1 or TRBD2 (5 bases each). Germline V CDR1 and CDR2: MDHEN, SYDVKM. V shed 6 bases and J shed 2 bases, with 17 bases lying between them. The CDR3 is 15 residues long. The CDR3 DNA is TGTGCCAGCAGACCGGGACCCCGTCTGACCTACGAGCAGTACTTC. The encoded protein is CASRPGPRLTYEQYF.

The rearrangement links TRBV5-5 to TRBJ1-1; no clear D gene. With 2 bases removed from V and 3 bases from J, the gap between germline ends came to 8 bases. The CDR3 is made up of 13 amino acids. CDR1 and CDR2 (germline): SGHKS, YYEKEE (reference sequence). The CDR3, as DNA: TGTGCCAGCAGCTTCTCGGTGGACACTGAAGCTTTCTTT. It yields the protein CASSFSVDTEAFF.